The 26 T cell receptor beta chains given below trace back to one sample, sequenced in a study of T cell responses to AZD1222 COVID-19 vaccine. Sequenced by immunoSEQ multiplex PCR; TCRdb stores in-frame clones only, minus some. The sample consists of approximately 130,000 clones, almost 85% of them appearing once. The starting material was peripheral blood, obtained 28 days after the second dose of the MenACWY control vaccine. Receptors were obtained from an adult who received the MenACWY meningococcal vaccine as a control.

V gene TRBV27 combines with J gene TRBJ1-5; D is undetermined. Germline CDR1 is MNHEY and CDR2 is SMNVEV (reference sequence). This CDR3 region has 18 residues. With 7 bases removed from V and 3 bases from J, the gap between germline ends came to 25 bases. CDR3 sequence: CASIITMEDVSHNQPQHF. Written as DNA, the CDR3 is TGTGCCAGCATCATAACGATGGAGGACGTATCCCACAATCAGCCCCAGCATTTT.

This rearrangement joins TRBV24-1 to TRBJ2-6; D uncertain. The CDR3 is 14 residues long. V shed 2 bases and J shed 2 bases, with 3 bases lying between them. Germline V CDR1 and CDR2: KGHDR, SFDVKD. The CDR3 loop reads CATSDSAGANVLTF. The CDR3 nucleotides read TGTGCCACCAGTGATTCCGCTGGGGCCAACGTCCTGACTTTC.

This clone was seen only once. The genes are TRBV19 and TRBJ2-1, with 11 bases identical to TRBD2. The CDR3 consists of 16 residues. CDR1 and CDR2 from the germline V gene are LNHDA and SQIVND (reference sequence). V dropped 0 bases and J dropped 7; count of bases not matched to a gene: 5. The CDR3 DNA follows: TGTGCCAGTAGTATAGAACTAGCGGGGGTACGGAATGAGCAGTTCTTC. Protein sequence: CASSIELAGVRNEQFF.

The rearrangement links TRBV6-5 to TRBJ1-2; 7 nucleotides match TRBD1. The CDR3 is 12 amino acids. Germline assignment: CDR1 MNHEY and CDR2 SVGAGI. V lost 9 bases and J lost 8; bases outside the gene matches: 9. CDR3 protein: CASTTGARGYTF. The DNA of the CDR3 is TGTGCCAGTACAACAGGGGCGCGGGGCTACACCTTC.

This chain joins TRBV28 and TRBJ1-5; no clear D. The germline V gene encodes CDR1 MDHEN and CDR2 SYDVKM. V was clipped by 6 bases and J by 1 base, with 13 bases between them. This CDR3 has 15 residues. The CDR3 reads CASRPIDKSNQPQHF. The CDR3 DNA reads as TGTGCCAGCAGGCCCATTGACAAGAGCAATCAGCCCCAGCATTTT.

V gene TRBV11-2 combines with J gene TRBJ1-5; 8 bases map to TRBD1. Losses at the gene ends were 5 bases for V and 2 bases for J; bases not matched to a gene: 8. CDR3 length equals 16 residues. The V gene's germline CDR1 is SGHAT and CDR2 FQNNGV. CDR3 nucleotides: TGTGCCAGCAGCCTTTCAGGGGGCGCGGGCAATCAGCCCCAGCATTTT. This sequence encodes CASSLSGGAGNQPQHF.

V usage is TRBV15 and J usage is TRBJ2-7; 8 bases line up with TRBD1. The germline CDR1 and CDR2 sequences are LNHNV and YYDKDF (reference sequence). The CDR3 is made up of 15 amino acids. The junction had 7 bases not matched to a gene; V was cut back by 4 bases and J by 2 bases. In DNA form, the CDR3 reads TGTGCCACCAGCATTGGGGACAGGTTCACCTACGAGCAGTACTTC. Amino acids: CATSIGDRFTYEQYF.

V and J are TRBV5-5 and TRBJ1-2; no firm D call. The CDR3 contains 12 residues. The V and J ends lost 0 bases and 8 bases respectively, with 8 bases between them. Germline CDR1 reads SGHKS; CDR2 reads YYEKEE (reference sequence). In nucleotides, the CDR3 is TGTGCCAGCAGCTTGGAAAGGGAGGGCTACACCTTC. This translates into CASSLEREGYTF.

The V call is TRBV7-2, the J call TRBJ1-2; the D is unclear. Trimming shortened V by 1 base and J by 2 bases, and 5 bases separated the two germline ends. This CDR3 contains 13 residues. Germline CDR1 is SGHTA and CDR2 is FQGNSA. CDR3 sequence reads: CASSLDPNYGYTF. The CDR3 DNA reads TGTGCCAGCAGCTTAGACCCGAACTATGGCTACACCTTC. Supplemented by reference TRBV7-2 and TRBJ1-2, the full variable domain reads GAGVSQSPSNKVTEKGKDVELRCDPISGHTALYWYRQSLGQGLEFLIYFQGNSAPDKSGLPSDRFSAERTGGSVSTLTIQRTQQEDSAVYLCASSLDPNYGYTFGSGTRLTVV.

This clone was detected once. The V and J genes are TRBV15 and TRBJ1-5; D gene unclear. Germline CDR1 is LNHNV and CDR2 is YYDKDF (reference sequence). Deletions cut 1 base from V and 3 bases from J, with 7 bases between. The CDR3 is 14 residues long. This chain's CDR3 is CATSRVGNNQPQHF. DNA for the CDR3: TGTGCCACCAGCAGAGTTGGGAACAATCAGCCCCAGCATTTT. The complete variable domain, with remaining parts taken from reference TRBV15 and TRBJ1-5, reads DAMVIQNPRYQVTQFGKPVTLSCSQTLNHNVMYWYQQKSSQAPKLLFHYYDKDFNNEADTPDNFQSRRPNTSFCFLDIRSPGLGDTAMYLCATSRVGNNQPQHFGDGTRLSIL.

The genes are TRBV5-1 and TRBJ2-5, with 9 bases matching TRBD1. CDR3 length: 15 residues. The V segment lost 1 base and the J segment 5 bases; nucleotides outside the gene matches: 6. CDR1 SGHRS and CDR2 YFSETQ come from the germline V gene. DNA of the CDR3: TGCGCCAGCAGCTTGATGGGACAGGGCGGGGAGACCCAGTACTTC. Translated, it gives CASSLMGQGGETQYF.

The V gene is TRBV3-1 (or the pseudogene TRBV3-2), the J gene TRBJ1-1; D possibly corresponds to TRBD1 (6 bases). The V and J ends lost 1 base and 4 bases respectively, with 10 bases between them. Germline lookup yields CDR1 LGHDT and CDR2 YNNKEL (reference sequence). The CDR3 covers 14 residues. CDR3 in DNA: TGTGCCAGCAGCCAAGGGGGGGGCCGCACTGAAGCTTTCTTT. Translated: CASSQGGGRTEAFF.

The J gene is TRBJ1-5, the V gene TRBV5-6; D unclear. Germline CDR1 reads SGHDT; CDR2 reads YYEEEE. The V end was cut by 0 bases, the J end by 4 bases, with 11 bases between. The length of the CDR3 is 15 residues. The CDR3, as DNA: TGTGCCAGCAGCTTGGGCCGGATAAGTAATCAGCCCCAGCATTTT. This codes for CASSLGRISNQPQHF.

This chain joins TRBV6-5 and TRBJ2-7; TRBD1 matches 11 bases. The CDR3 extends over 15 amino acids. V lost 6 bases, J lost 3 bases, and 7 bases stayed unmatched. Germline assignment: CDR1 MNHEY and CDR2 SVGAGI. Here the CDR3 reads CASSIGTGGGYEQYF. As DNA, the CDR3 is TGTGCCAGCAGCATAGGGACAGGGGGGGGCTACGAGCAGTACTTC.

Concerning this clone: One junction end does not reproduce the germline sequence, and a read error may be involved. The CDR3 DNA reads as TGTGCCAGCGGTGAGGGGGCTAGCACTGAAGCTTTCTTT. This translates into CASGEGASTEAFF. The rearrangement uses TRBV2 and TRBJ1-1; 7 bases line up with TRBD1. Germline V gives CDR1 SNHLY, CDR2 FYNNEI. CDR3 length equals 13 residues.

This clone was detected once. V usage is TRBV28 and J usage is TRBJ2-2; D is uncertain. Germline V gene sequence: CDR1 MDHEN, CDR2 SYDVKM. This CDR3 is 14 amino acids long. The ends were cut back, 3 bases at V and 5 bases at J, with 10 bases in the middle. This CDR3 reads CASSFPAGTGELFF. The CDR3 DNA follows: TGTGCCAGCAGTTTTCCGGCTGGAACCGGGGAGCTGTTTTTT.

CDR3 in DNA: TGTGCCAGCAGCTTGGACGCCTTAACCTACGAGCAGTACGTC. This translates into CASSLDALTYEQYV. The chain is built from TRBV5-6 and TRBJ2-7; D not certain. The CDR3 is made up of 14 amino acids. V gave up 0 bases and J gave up 2 bases, with 9 bases separating them. Germline lookup yields CDR1 SGHDT and CDR2 YYEEEE.

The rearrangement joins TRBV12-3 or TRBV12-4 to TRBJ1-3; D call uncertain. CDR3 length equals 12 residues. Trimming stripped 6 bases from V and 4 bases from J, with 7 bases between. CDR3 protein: CASRAVGNTIYF. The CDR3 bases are TGTGCCAGCAGAGCAGTCGGAAACACCATATATTTT.

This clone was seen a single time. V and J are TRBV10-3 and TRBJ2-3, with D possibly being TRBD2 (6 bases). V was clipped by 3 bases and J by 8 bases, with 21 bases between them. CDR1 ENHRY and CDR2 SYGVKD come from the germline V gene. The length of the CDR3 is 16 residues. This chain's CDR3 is CAISDPGVAAVVTQYF. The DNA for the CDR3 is TGTGCCATCAGTGACCCGGGAGTAGCAGCAGTGGTTACGCAGTATTTT.

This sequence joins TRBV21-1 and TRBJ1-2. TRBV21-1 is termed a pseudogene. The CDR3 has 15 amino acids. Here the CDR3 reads CASSKIIWEAYGYTF. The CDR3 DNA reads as TGTGCCAGCAGCAAAATTATATGGGAGGCCTATGGCTACACCTTC.

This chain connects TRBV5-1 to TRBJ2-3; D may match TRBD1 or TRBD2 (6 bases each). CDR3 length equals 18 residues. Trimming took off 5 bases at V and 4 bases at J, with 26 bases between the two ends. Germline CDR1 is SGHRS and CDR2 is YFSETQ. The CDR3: CASRGTNLPRGPADTQYF. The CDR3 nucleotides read TGCGCCAGCAGGGGGACCAACTTACCACGGGGGCCGGCAGATACGCAGTATTTT.

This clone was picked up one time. CDR3 region: CASSLSSRVHLEQYF. As DNA, the CDR3 is TGTGCCAGCAGCCTATCGTCCCGTGTCCACCTCGAGCAGTACTTC. The rearrangement links TRBV11-3 to TRBJ2-7; the D is unclear. The CDR3 loop spans 15 amino acids. Germline values: CDR1 SGHNT, CDR2 YENEEA. V lost 5 bases and J 6 bases, leaving 20 bases between the germline ends. Full variable domain (remainder filled in from reference TRBV11-3 and TRBJ2-7): EAGVVQSPRYKIIEKKQPVAFWCNPISGHNTLYWYLQNLGQGPELLIRYENEEAVDDSQLPKDRFSAERLKGVDSTLKIQPAELGDSAVYLCASSLSSRVHLEQYFGPGTRLTVT.

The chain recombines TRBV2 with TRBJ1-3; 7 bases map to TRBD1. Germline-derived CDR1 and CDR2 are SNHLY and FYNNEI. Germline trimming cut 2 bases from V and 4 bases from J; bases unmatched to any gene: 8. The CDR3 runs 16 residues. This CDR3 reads CASSETRGRRGNTIYF. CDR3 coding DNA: TGTGCCAGCAGTGAAACGAGGGGGCGTCGAGGAAACACCATATATTTT.

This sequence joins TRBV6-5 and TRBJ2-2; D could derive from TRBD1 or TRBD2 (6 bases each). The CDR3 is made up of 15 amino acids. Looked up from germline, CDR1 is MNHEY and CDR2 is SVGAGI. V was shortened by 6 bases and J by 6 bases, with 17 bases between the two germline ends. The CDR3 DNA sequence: TGTGCCAGCAGGACCAAGGGGGGACTGGCCGGGGAGCTGTTTTTT. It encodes CASRTKGGLAGELFF.

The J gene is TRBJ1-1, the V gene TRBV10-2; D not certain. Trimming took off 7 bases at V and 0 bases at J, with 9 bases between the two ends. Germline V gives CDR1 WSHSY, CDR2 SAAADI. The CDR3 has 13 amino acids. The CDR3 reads CASTGPMNTEAFF. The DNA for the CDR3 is TGCGCCAGCACCGGGCCCATGAACACTGAAGCTTTCTTT.

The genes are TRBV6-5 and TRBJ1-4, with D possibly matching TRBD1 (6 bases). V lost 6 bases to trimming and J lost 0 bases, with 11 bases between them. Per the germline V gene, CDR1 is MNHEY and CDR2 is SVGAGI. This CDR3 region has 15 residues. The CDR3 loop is CASSHRQATNEKLFF. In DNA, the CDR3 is TGTGCCAGCAGCCACCGACAGGCAACTAATGAAAAACTGTTTTTT.